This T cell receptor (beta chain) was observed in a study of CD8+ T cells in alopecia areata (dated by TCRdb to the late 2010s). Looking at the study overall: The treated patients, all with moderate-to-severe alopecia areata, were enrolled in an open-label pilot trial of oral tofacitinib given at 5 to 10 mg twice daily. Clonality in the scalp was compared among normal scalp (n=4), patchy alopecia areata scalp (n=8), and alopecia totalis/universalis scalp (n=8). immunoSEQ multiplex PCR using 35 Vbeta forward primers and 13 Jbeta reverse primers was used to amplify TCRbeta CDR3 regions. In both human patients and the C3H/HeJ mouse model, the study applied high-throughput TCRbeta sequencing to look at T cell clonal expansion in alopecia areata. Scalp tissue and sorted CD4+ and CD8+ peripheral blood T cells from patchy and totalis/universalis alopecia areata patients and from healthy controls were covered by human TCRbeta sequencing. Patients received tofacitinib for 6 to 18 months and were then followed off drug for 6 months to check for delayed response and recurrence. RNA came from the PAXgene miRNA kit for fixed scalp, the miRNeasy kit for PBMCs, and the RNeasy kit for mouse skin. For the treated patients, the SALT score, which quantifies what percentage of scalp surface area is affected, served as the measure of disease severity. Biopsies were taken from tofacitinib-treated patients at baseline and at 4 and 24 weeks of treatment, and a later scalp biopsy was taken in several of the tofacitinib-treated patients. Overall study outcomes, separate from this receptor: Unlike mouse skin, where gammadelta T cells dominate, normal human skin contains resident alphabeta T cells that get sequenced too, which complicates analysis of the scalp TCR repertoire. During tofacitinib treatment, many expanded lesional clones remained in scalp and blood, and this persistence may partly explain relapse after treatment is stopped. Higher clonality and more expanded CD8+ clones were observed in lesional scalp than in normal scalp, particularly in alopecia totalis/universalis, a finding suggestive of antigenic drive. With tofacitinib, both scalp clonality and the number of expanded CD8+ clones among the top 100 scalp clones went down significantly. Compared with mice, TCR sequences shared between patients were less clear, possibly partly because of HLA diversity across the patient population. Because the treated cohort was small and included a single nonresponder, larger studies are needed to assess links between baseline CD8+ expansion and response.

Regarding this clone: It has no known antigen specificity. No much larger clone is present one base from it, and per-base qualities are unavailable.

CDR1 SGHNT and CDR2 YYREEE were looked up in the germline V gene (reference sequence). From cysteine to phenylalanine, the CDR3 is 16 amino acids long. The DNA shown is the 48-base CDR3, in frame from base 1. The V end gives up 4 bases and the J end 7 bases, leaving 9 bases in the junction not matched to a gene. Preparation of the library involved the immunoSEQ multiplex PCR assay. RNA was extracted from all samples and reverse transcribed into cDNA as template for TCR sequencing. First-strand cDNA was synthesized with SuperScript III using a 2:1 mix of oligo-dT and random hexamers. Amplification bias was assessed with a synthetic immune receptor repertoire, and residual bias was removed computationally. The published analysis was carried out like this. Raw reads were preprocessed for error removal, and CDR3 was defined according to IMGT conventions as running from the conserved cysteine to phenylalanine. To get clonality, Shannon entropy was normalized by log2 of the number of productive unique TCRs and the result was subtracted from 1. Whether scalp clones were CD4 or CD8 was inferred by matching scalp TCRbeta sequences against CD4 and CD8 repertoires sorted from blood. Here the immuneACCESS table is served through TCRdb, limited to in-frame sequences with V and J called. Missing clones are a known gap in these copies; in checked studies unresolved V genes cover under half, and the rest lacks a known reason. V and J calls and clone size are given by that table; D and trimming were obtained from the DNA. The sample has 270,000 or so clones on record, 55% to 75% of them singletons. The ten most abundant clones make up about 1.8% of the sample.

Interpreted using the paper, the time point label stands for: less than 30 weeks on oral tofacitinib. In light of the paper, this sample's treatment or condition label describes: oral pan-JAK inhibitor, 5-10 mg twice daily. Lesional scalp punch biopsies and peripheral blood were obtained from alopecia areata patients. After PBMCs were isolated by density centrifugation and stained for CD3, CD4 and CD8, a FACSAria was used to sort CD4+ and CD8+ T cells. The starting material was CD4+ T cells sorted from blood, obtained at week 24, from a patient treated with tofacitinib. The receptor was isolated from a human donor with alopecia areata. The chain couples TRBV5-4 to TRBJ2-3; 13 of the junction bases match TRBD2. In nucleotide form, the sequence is TGTGCCAGCAGCGACGACCGGACTAGCGGGGGCTATACGCAGTATTTT. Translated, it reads CASSDDRTSGGYTQYF.